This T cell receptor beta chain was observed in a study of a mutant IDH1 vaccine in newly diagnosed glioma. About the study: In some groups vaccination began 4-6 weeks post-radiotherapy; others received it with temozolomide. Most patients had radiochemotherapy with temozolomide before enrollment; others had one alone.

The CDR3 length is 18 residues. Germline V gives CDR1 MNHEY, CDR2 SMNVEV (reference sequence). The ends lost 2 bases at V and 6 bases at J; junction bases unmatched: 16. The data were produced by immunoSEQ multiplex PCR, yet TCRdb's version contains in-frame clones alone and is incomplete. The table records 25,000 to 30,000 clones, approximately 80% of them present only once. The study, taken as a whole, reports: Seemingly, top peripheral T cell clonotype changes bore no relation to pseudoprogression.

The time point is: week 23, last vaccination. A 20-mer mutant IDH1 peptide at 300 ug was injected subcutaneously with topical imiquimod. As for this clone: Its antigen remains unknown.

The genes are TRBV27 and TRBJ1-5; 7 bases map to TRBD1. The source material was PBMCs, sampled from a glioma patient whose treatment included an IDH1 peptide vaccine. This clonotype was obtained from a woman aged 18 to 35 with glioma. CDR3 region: CASSLRGQTTGFIQPQHF. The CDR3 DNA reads TGTGCCAGCAGTTTAAGGGGGCAGACGACAGGGTTTATTCAGCCCCAGCATTTT.